The text below deals with one T cell receptor (beta chain). This clone was found once. No antigen is known for it. Base qualities are not provided; no much larger clone lies one nucleotide away. These data belong to a study of cytomegalovirus exposure and HLA in healthy donors (dated by TCRdb to between 2016 and 2019). Describing the broader study: A later analysis indicated that the 130 or so validation repertoires were generated on the platform also employed for the approximately 670 repertoires of the first cohort. The aim of the study was to test whether cataloging public T cell receptors could identify signatures of past pathogen exposure. A separate validation cohort of some 130 different subjects was used in addition to the roughly 670-subject first cohort. To predict cytomegalovirus infection status, the study brought together high-throughput TCR immunosequencing, statistical association of individual TCRs with disease status, and machine learning.

The donors belonged to the validation cohort of over a hundred subjects, which was separate from the approximately 700-subject first cohort. The research as a whole found: The study gave a list of about 170 TCR beta chains associated with cytomegalovirus. The classifier was reported to diagnose cytomegalovirus status with high specificity and sensitivity in both the original and validation cohorts. The authors suggested that the approach could potentially be generalized to other disease states and immunological phenotypes. A later analysis lacked HLA typing for the validation cohort, so it scored co-occurrence in that cohort across all 110 or so repertoires. In vitro tests confirmed that three of the cytomegalovirus-associated TCR beta chains recognize cytomegalovirus antigens. Most TCR sequences were observed very rarely across donors, whereas some public TCRs were present in many individuals. In a later analysis, TCRs clustered in the first cohort were found to also tend to co-occur in the approximately 110 validation repertoires, with about 93% of cluster scores above 0.

The library was built by means of the immunoSEQ multiplex PCR assay. In the original analysis: A statistical classification framework was built for diagnosing cytomegalovirus status from the catalog of TCR beta chain sequences. Drawn from immuneACCESS, this table holds only the in-frame rearrangements with V and J called that TCRdb kept. Clones are partly lost; checked studies trace under half to an unresolved V gene and leave the rest unexplained. V and J calls and clone size are copied from that table; D and trimming were computed from the DNA. The sample table records some 61,000 clones; around 97% of these occur just once. The ten biggest clones cover around 1.5% of the sample. V ends up 4 bases short and J 0 bases short, with an unmatched junction base count of 7. From the germline V gene (reference sequence), CDR1 is SEHNR and CDR2 is FQNEAQ. The CDR3 spans 18 residues, from the cysteine through the phenylalanine. Only the CDR3 DNA is retained, 54 bases long and in frame from the first base.

Recombination joined TRBV7-9 with TRBJ2-7; TRBD2 agrees with 15 junctional bases. Sequencing was performed on PBMCs. The TCR comes from a young woman in good health and CMV-seropositive. The CDR3 protein sequence reads: CASSSRTSGRDVSYEQYF. The nucleotide sequence is TGTGCCAGCAGCTCCCGGACTAGCGGGAGGGATGTCTCCTACGAGCAGTACTTC.